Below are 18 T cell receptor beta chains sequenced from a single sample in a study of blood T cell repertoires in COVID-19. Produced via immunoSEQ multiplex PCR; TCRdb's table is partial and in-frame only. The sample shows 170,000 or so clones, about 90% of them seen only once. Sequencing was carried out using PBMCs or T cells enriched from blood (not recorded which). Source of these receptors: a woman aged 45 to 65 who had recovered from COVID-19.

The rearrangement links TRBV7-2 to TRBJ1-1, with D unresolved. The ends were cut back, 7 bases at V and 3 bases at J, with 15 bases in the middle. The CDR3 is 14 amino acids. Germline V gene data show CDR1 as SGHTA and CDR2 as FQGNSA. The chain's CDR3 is CASTPTGSHTEAFF. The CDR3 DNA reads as TGTGCCAGCACCCCAACGGGGTCCCACACTGAAGCTTTCTTT.

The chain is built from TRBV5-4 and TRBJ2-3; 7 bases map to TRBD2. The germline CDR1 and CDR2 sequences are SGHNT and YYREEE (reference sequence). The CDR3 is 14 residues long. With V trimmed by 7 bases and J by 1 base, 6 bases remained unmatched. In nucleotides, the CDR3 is TGTGCCAGCCGCGGGGGAGGAGGCACAGATACGCAGTATTTT. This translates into CASRGGGGTDTQYF.

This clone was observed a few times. CDR3 in DNA: TGTGCCAGCAGCCAAGATACGGGACTACTCTACAATGAGCAGTTCTTC. Protein sequence: CASSQDTGLLYNEQFF. The J gene is TRBJ2-1, the V gene TRBV3-1 (or the pseudogene TRBV3-2); 7 bases align to TRBD2. The CDR3 spans 16 residues. The V segment lost 0 bases and the J segment 3 bases; nucleotides outside the gene matches: 5. In germline, CDR1 is LGHDT, CDR2 YNNKEL (reference sequence).

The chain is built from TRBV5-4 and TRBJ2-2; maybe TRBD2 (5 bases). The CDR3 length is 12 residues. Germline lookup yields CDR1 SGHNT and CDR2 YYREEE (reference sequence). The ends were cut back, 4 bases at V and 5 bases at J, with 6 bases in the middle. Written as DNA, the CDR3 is TGTGCCAGCAGCGAGGGTACCGGGGAGCTGTTTTTT. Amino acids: CASSEGTGELFF. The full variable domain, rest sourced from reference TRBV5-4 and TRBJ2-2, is ETGVTQSPTHLIKTRGQQVTLRCSSQSGHNTVSWYQQALGQGPQFIFQYYREEENGRGNFPPRFSGLQFPNYSSELNVNALELDDSALYLCASSEGTGELFFGEGSRLTVL.

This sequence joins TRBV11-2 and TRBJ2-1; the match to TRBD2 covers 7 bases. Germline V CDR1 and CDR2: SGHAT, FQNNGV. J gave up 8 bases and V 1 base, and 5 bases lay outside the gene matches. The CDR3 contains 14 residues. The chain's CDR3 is CASSLGWGGYEQFF. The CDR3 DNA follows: TGTGCCAGCAGCTTAGGTTGGGGGGGGTATGAGCAGTTCTTC.

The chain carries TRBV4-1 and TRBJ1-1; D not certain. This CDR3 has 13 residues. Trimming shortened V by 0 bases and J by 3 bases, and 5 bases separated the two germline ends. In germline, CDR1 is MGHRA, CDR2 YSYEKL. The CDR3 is CASSQDGDTEAFF. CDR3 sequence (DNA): TGCGCCAGCAGCCAAGACGGAGACACTGAAGCTTTCTTT.

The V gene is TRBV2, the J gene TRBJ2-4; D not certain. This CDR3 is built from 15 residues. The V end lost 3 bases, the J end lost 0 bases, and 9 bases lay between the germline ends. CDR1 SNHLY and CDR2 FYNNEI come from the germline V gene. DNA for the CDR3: TGTGCCAGCAGTGATCTCTACGGAGCCAAAAACATTCAGTACTTC. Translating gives CASSDLYGAKNIQYF.

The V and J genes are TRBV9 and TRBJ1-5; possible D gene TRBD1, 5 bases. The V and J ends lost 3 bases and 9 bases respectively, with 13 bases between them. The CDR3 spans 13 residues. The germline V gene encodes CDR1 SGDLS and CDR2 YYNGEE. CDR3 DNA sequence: TGTGCCAGCAGCGCTTCGGGGGAGGGGCCCCAGCATTTT. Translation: CASSASGEGPQHF.

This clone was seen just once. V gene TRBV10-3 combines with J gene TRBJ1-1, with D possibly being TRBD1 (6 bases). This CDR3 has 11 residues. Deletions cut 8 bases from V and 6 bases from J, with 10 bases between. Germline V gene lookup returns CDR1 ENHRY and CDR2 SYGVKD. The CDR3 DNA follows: TGTGCCATCGCAGACAGGTCTGAAGCTTTCTTT. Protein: CAIADRSEAFF.

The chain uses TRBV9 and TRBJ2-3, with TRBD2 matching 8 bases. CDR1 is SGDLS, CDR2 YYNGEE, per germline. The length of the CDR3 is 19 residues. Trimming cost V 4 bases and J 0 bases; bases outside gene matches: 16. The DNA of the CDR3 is TGTGCCAGCAGCCCGAGACCGAACCTTAGCGGGACTAGCACAGATACGCAGTATTTT. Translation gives CASSPRPNLSGTSTDTQYF.

The CDR3 spells CASSESGVPSYEQYF. The CDR3 DNA reads as TGTGCCAGCTCAGAGTCAGGGGTCCCTTCCTACGAGCAGTACTTC. The chain couples TRBV18 to TRBJ2-7, with D perhaps matching TRBD1 (6 bases). CDR1 KGHSH and CDR2 LQKENI come from the germline V gene. The V gene lost 5 bases and the J gene lost 1 base, with 15 bases spanning the gap. The CDR3 has 15 amino acids.

The CDR3 nucleotides are TGTGCCTGGAGTACCGACAGGGGATATGGCTACACCTTC. It specifies CAWSTDRGYGYTF. The chain carries TRBV30 and TRBJ1-2; 8 bases map to TRBD1. The CDR3 loop spans 13 amino acids. CDR1 and CDR2 from the germline V gene are GTSNPN and SVGIG (reference sequence). V lost 2 bases and J lost 5; bases outside the gene matches: 4.

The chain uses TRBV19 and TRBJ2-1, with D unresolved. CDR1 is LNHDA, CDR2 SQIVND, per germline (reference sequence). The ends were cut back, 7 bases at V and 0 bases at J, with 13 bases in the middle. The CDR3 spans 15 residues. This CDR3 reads CASTQAPGSYNEQFF. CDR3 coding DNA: TGTGCCAGTACTCAAGCCCCTGGCTCCTACAATGAGCAGTTCTTC.

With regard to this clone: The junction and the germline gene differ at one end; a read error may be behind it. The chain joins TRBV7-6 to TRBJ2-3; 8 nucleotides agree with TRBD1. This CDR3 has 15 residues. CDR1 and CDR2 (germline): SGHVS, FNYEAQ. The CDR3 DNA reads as TGCGCCAGCAGCTTCGGACAGGGAGGCACAGATACGCAGTATTTT. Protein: CASSFGQGGTDTQYF.

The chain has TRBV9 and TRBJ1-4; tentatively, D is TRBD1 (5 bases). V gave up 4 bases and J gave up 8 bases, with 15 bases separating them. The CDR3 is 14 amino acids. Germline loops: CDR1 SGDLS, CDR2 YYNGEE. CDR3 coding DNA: TGTGCCAGCAGCCCCCAGGGTTCGGAAGAAAAACTGTTTTTT. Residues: CASSPQGSEEKLFF.

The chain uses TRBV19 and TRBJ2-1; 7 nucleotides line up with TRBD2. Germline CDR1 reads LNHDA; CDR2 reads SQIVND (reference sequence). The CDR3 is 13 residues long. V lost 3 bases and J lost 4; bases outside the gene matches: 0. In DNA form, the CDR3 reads TGTGCCAGTAGTATCGGGGGGTACAATGAGCAGTTCTTC. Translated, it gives CASSIGGYNEQFF.

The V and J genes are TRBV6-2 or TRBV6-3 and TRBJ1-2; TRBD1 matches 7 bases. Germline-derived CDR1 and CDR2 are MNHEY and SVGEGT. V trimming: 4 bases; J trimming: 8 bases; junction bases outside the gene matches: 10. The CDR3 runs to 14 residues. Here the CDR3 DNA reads TGTGCCAGCAGTTCAGTCCGACAGGGTGGAGGCTACACCTTC. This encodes CASSSVRQGGGYTF.

CDR3 sequence reads: CASSFGGVTDTQYF. The CDR3 nucleotides are TGTGCCAGCAGCTTCGGGGGGGTCACAGATACGCAGTATTTT. V is TRBV5-4 and J is TRBJ2-3; 8 bases line up with TRBD2. The CDR3 consists of 14 residues. J lost 2 bases, V lost 2 bases, and 1 base had no gene match. Germline values: CDR1 SGHNT, CDR2 YYREEE (reference sequence).